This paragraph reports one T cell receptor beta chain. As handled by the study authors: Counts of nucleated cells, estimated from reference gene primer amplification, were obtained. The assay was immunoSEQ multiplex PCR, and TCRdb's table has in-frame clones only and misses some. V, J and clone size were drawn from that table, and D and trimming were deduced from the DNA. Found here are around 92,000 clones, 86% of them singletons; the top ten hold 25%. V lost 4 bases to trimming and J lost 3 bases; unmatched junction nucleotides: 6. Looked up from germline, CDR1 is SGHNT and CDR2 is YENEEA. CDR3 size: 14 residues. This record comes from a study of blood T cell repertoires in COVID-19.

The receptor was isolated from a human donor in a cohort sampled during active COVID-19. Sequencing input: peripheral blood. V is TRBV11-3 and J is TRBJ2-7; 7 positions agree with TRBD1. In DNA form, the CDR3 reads TGTGCCAGCAGCTGGGACAGACACTTCTACGAGCAGTACTTC. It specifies CASSWDRHFYEQYF.